This T cell receptor (beta chain) was sequenced during a study of blood T cells in healthy people across ages. General study results and limits: Estimates of diversity drawn from one million T cells were considered underestimates.

This clonotype appeared a few times. Its target is not known. PCR was performed a second time for roughly 7 to 11 cycles using a sample-barcoded 5' primer and a J-beta primer mix. TCRdb reprocessed the 5' RACE reads with MiXCR, giving one entry per CDR3 protein. The sample lists 760,000 or so distinct CDR3 sequences; 25% were seen once. The trim removed 2 bases at V and 0 bases at J, leaving 11 bases unmatched. The CDR3 contains 18 residues. Germline lookup yields CDR1 MDHEN and CDR2 SYDVKM. The sample was also linked to a second study, of T cells of mothers and their children. That investigation notes: Sequencing got over 8 million TCR beta CDR3 reads from each mother and roughly 2.7 million from each child. No persistent microchimeric T cell clones were detected at approximately 100 clones per million clonotypes sensitivity.

The chain uses TRBV28 and TRBJ2-3, with TRBD2 identical over 7 bases. Sequencing was carried out using blood. The receptor was isolated from a boy aged 10-17 years in good health. This CDR3 reads CASSLISRLAASTDTQYF. CDR3 sequence (DNA): TGTGCCAGCAGTTTAATTTCTCGTCTAGCGGCTAGCACAGATACGCAGTATTTT. Full variable domain (outside the CDR3, taken from reference TRBV28 and TRBJ2-3): DVKVTQSSRYLVKRTGEKVFLECVQDMDHENMFWYRQDPGLGLRLIYFSYDVKMKEKGDIPEGYSVSREKKERFSLILESASTNQTSMYLCASSLISRLAASTDTQYFGPGTRLTVL.